These T cell receptor beta chains were read from a single sample in a study of blood T cell repertoires in COVID-19. TCRdb keeps only in-frame clones here, not all; method: immunoSEQ multiplex PCR. The sample includes 200,000 to 250,000 clones, roughly 76% of them seen just once. Sample: peripheral blood. These receptor sequences come from a woman older than 75 with COVID-19, enrolled during active disease. The CDR3 runs from the conserved cysteine through the conserved F or W. The D gene is left open where the match is weak. The size entry is marked missing in some rows and otherwise reads once, few, many or a size class.

j_call d_call clone_size cdr3_length v_call cdr3_nt cdr3_aa
TRBJ1-2 TRBD1 . 15 TRBV7-2 TGTGCCAGCAGCAGAGGGACAGGGGTGGAGTATGGCTACACCTTC CASSRGTGVEYGYTF
TRBJ2-2 . few 14 TRBV5-1 TGCGCCAGCAGGTTCCCAGGGATAACCGGGGAGCTGTTTTTT CASRFPGITGELFF
TRBJ1-5 TRBD1 . 14 TRBV5-1 TGCGCCAGCAGGCGGACAGGGGGAGATCAGCCCCAGCATTTT CASRRTGGDQPQHF
TRBJ2-1 . . 17 TRBV9 TGTGCCAGCAGCGTAAACCCCCGGGAGCTATCCTACAATGAGCAGTTCTTC CASSVNPRELSYNEQFF
TRBJ2-4 TRBD2 . 16 TRBV28 TGTGCCAGCAGTTTCGGTCTTAGCGGGGGCGAGGACATTCAGTACTTC CASSFGLSGGEDIQYF
TRBJ2-3 TRBD1 . 16 TRBV7-3 TGTGCCAGCAGCCGTCAGGGACAGGGGTTCACAGATACGCAGTATTTT CASSRQGQGFTDTQYF
TRBJ2-7 TRBD1 . 14 TRBV6-2/TRBV6-3 TGTGCCAGCAGCCGACAGGGACAAGGGTACGAGCAGTACTTC CASSRQGQGYEQYF
TRBJ1-1 . few 14 TRBV5-1 TGCGCCAGCAGCTTGGAAGGGGGAATCACTGAAGCTTTCTTT CASSLEGGITEAFF
TRBJ2-3 . . 13 TRBV2 TGTGCCAGCACAAGCGGAATCACAGATACGCAGTATTTT CASTSGITDTQYF
TRBJ2-2 TRBD1 few 17 TRBV27 TGTGCCAGCAGTTTATTCTGGACAGGGGGCAAAACCGGGGAGCTGTTTTTT CASSLFWTGGKTGELFF
TRBJ2-4 . . 14 TRBV5-1 TGCGCCAGCAGCTCTGGGACTCTGGGGGGCATTCAGTACTTC CASSSGTLGGIQYF
TRBJ2-1 . . 11 TRBV12-3/TRBV12-4 TGTGCCAGCAGTTCTAACAATGAGCAGTTCTTC CASSSNNEQFF
TRBJ1-3 . few 14 TRBV3-1/TRBV3-2 TGTGCCAGCAGTGAAGGGGTTAGAGGAAACACCATATATTTT CASSEGVRGNTIYF
TRBJ1-5 . . 16 TRBV14 TGTGCCAGCAGCCAAGACGGTGATTATAGCAATCAGCCCCAGCATTTT CASSQDGDYSNQPQHF
TRBJ2-5 TRBD1 few 14 TRBV7-9 TGTGCCAGCAGCTTCAGGGGGCGGCAAGAGACCCAGTACTTC CASSFRGRQETQYF
TRBJ1-2 TRBD1 . 15 TRBV7-9 TGTGCCAGCAGCCGACAGGGCAACCTAAACTATGGCTACACCTTC CASSRQGNLNYGYTF
TRBJ2-5 TRBD2 few 15 TRBV30 TGTGCCTGGAGGAAAGTAGCGGGGGCAAGAGAGGCCCAGTACTTC CAWRKVAGAREAQYF
TRBJ1-2 TRBD1 . 15 TRBV7-9 TGTGCCAGCAGCTTACCTCAGGGGGATTATGTTGGCTACACCTTC CASSLPQGDYVGYTF
TRBJ1-2 . once 14 TRBV7-9 TGTGCCAGCAGCTTAGACGCGGGGTCGGGTGGCTACACCTTC CASSLDAGSGGYTF
TRBJ2-1 . . 14 TRBV10-3 TGTGCCATCAGTGGTAATGAGGGTGGCTACGAGCAGTTCTTC CAISGNEGGYEQFF
TRBJ2-7 TRBD1 once 14 TRBV5-1 TGCGCCAGCAGCTTGGCTACAGGGGGCTACGAGCAGTACTTC CASSLATGGYEQYF
TRBJ2-3 TRBD1 . 12 TRBV30 TGTGCCTGGAGTGTGGGGACAGGGACTCAGTATTTT CAWSVGTGTQYF
TRBJ2-3 . few 12 TRBV18 TGTGCCAGCTCACTCACAAGAGATACGCAGTATTTT CASSLTRDTQYF
TRBJ1-6 TRBD1 . 15 TRBV20-1 TGCAGTGCTAGTTATGGGGGACAGCGAAATTCACCCCTCCACTTT CSASYGGQRNSPLHF
TRBJ2-1 . . 15 TRBV10-1 TGCGCCAGCAGTGAGTCGAAGGGGTACTACAATGAGCAGTTCTTC CASSESKGYYNEQFF
TRBJ2-6 . . 15 TRBV7-2 TGTGCCAGCAGCTTAGGGAGTTCTGGGGCCAACGTCCTGACTTTC CASSLGSSGANVLTF
TRBJ1-1 . . 15 TRBV6-5 TGTGCCAGCGAAAGGGCTCTAGCTCCCAACACTGAAGCTTTCTTT CASERALAPNTEAFF
TRBJ1-5 TRBD1 . 14 TRBV6-5 TGTGCCAGCATTAAGGACAGGACGAATCAGCCCCAGCATTTT CASIKDRTNQPQHF
TRBJ1-4 . . 15 TRBV5-1 TGCGCCAGCAGCGCTGACAGCAGGGGCGGGGAAAAACTGTTTTTT CASSADSRGGEKLFF
TRBJ2-5 TRBD2 . 13 TRBV18 TGTGCCAGCTCCCTGGGGAGGGGCGAGACCCAGTACTTC CASSLGRGETQYF
TRBJ2-5 . . 14 TRBV2 TGTGCCAGCATTAGGGGACTCTCTGGGGAGACCCAGTACTTC CASIRGLSGETQYF
TRBJ1-1 . . 14 TRBV19 TGTGCCAGTAGTCTACGGGACAAAGCGGCTGAAGCTTTCTTT CASSLRDKAAEAFF
TRBJ1-5 . . 16 TRBV19 TGTGCCAGTAGTCTTGACGGAGCTTCCACCTATCAGCCCCAGCATTTT CASSLDGASTYQPQHF
TRBJ1-2 TRBD1 few 15 TRBV5-8 TGTGCCAGCAGCTTCTACAGGGGGAGAGACTATGGCTACACCTTC CASSFYRGRDYGYTF
TRBJ1-6 TRBD1 . 16 TRBV4-2 TGTGCCAGCAGCCAAGATCCCAGACAGGGACTTTCACCCCTCCACTTT CASSQDPRQGLSPLHF
TRBJ1-4 TRBD1 . 15 TRBV7-9 TGTGCCAGCAGCCCCGGGGACAGGGGGCATGAAAAACTGTTTTTT CASSPGDRGHEKLFF
TRBJ1-5 . . 15 TRBV27 TGTGCCAGCAGTTCTGGAGGGAGAGGGGCTCAGCCCCAGCATTTT CASSSGGRGAQPQHF
TRBJ1-4 . . 15 TRBV15 TGTGCCACCAGCAGAGATACAGGACGATACGAAAAACTGTTTTTT CATSRDTGRYEKLFF
TRBJ1-2 TRBD1 . 17 TRBV7-8 TGTGCCAGCAGCCCGAACAGGGGCGAGAACTCAAACTATGGCTACACCTTC CASSPNRGENSNYGYTF
TRBJ2-2 . few 17 TRBV4-2 TGTGCCAGCAGCCAAGATCTTGGAGGGGGCGCGACCGGGGAGCTGTTTTTT CASSQDLGGGATGELFF
TRBJ2-7 TRBD2 . 14 TRBV6-2/TRBV6-3 TGTGCCAGCAGCTTACTAGCGGGAGACTCCGAGCAGTACTTC CASSLLAGDSEQYF
TRBJ2-5 TRBD2 . 16 TRBV5-1 TGCGCCAGCAGCTTGGCGGCGGGGGGCGTACAAGAGACCCAGTACTTC CASSLAAGGVQETQYF
TRBJ1-1 TRBD1 . 15 TRBV11-1 TGTGCCAGCAGCCCCAGGACAGGGATGAACACTGAAGCTTTCTTT CASSPRTGMNTEAFF
TRBJ2-2 . few 14 TRBV11-1 TGTGCCAGCAGACCGACAGGGACTACCGGGGAGCTGTTTTTT CASRPTGTTGELFF
TRBJ1-5 . . 16 TRBV27 TGTGCCAGCAGTCCCCGGACGGGATTTAGCAATCAGCCCCAGCATTTT CASSPRTGFSNQPQHF
TRBJ1-2 . . 12 TRBV13 TGTGCCAGCAGCTCCCCGGGCTATGGCTACACCTTC CASSSPGYGYTF
TRBJ1-2 . few 16 TRBV4-1 TGCGCCAGCAGCCAAGCTGGGGGCGAGACTAACTATGGCTACACCTTC CASSQAGGETNYGYTF
TRBJ1-1 . . 13 TRBV30 TGTGCCTGGAGCCGACAGGTAGGCACTGAAGCTTTCTTT CAWSRQVGTEAFF
TRBJ2-7 TRBD2 . 19 TRBV7-9 TGTGCCAGCAGCCCAATCCCGGGGACTAGCGGGAGCTTTCGCTACGAGCAGTACTTC CASSPIPGTSGSFRYEQYF
TRBJ2-7 . . 13 TRBV10-3 TGTGCCATCAAGGACAGCCTTTCCTACGGGCAGTACTTC CAIKDSLSYGQYF
TRBJ1-4 . . 15 TRBV15 TGTGCCACCAGCAGAGATCTTGCAACTAATGAAAAACTGTTTTTT CATSRDLATNEKLFF
TRBJ1-1 . . 12 TRBV6-5 TGTGCCAGCAGGGGGCCTCGCGCTGAAGCTTTCTTT CASRGPRAEAFF
TRBJ1-2 . . 13 TRBV7-3 TGTGCCAGCAGCCCGGGGGGTACGGATGGCTACACCTTC CASSPGGTDGYTF
TRBJ1-2 . . 15 TRBV2 TGTGCCAGCAGTGAAATCGGAGGAAATTTAGGGGGCTACACCTTC CASSEIGGNLGGYTF
TRBJ1-5 . . 14 TRBV25-1 TGTGCCAGCAGTGAATGGGGGGGCGCTCAGCCCCAGCATTTT CASSEWGGAQPQHF
TRBJ1-2 TRBD1 . 14 TRBV5-6 TGTGCCAGGCTGGGACAGGGGGCTCACTATGGCTACACCTTC CARLGQGAHYGYTF